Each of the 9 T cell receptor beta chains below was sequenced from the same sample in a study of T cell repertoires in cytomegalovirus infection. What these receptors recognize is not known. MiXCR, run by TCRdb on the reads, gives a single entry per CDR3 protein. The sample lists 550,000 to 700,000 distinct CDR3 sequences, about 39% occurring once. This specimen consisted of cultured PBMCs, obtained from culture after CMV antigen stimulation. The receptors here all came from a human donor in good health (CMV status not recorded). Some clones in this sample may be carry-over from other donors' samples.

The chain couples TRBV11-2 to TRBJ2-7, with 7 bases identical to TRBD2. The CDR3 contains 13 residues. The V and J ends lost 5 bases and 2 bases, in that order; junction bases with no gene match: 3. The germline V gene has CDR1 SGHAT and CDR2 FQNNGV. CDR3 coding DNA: TGTGCCAGCAGCCCAGCGGGAACCTACGAGCAGTACTTC. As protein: CASSPAGTYEQYF.

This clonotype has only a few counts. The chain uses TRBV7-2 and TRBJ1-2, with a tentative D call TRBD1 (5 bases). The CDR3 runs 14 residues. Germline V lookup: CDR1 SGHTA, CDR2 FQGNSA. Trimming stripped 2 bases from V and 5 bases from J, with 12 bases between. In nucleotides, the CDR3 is TGTGCCAGCAGCTTATATCCCCAGGGTTATGGCTACACCTTC. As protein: CASSLYPQGYGYTF.

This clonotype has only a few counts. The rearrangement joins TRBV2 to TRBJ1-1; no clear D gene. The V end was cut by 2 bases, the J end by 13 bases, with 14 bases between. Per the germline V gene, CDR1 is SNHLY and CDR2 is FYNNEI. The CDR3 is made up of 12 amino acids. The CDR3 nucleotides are TGTGCCAGCAGTGAAACACATCTAGTGGGTTTCTTT. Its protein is CASSETHLVGFF.

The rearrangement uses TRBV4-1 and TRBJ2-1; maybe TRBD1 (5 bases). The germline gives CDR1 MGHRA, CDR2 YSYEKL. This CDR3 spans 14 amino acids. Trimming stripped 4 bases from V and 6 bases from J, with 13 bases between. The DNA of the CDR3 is TGCGCCAGCAGCCGCTTGGGAAGGGGCAATGAGCAGTTCTTC. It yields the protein CASSRLGRGNEQFF.

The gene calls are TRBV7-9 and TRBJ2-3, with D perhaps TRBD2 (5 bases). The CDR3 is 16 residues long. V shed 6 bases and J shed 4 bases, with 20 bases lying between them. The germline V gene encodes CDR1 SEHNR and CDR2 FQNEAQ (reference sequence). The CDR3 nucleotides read TGTGCCAGCAGGACCAGCGGCAGAAGATCGGCAGATACGCAGTATTTT. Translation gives CASRTSGRRSADTQYF.

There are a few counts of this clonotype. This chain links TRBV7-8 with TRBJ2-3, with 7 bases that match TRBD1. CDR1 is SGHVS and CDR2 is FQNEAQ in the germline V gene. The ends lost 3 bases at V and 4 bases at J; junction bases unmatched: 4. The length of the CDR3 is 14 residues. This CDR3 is CASSFLTGADTQYF. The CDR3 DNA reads TGTGCCAGCAGCTTCCTCACAGGGGCAGATACGCAGTATTTT. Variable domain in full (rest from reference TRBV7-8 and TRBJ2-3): GAGVSQSPRYKVAKRGQDVALRCDPISGHVSLFWYQQALGQGPEFLTYFQNEAQLDKSGLPSDRFFAERPEGSVSTLKIQRTQQEDSAVYLCASSFLTGADTQYFGPGTRLTVL.

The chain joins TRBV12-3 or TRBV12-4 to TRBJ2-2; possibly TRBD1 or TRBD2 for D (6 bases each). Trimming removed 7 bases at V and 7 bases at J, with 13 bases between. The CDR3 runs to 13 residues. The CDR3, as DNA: TGTGCCAGCACTCCCGGAGGGGGCGGGGAGCTGTTTTTT. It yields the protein CASTPGGGGELFF.

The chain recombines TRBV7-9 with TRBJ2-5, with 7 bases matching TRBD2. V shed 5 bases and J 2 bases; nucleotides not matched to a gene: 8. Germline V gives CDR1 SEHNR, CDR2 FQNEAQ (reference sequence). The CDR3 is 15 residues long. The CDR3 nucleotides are TGTGCCAGCAGCCCAATACAAGCGGGACAAGAGACCCAGTACTTC. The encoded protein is CASSPIQAGQETQYF.

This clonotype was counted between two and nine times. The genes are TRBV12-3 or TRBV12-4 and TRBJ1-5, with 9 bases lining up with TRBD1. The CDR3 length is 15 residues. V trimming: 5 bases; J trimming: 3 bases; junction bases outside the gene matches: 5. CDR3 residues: CASSARDRDNQPQHF. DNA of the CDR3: TGTGCCAGCAGTGCCCGGGACAGGGACAATCAGCCCCAGCATTTT.